What follows are 26 T cell receptor beta chains derived from one specimen sequenced in a study of blood T cell repertoires in COVID-19. Sequencing used immunoSEQ multiplex PCR; TCRdb keeps in-frame clones, though not all of them. This sample has 250,000 to 300,000 clones, with around four fifths found just once. Sequenced input: peripheral blood. These receptors all come from a man aged 55 to 70 who had recovered from COVID-19.

The gene calls are TRBV9 and TRBJ1-1, with 8 bases aligning to TRBD1. There are 13 residues in the CDR3. Germline trimming cut 4 bases from V and 10 bases from J; bases unmatched to any gene: 9. Germline V lookup: CDR1 SGDLS, CDR2 YYNGEE. The CDR3 loop reads CASSPQGQGGAFF. CDR3 DNA: TGTGCCAGCAGCCCCCAAGGACAGGGAGGAGCTTTCTTT.

The J gene is TRBJ2-7, the V gene TRBV6-5; 8 bases agree with TRBD2. Germline lookup yields CDR1 MNHEY and CDR2 SVGAGI. CDR3 length: 14 amino acids. V was pared by 8 bases and J by 7 bases, with 13 bases of the junction left unmatched. The CDR3 coding sequence is TGTGCCAGCCAAAGTCCCGGGGGGGCAGGAGAGCAGTACTTC. Amino acids: CASQSPGGAGEQYF.

This chain links TRBV9 with TRBJ2-1; TRBD2 agrees at 7 bases. Looked up from germline, CDR1 is SGDLS and CDR2 is YYNGEE. V trimming: 4 bases; J trimming: 2 bases; junction bases outside the gene matches: 6. This CDR3 region has 15 residues. CDR3 region: CASSHSGYTYNEQFF. Written as DNA, the CDR3 is TGTGCCAGCAGCCATAGCGGGTACACCTACAATGAGCAGTTCTTC.

Notes on this clone: The sample holds other DNA sequences that translate to the same CDR3. This chain links TRBV7-2 with TRBJ1-3; no definite D call. The CDR3 contains 12 residues. Trimming left V 3 bases short and J 4 bases short, with 4 bases between. In germline, CDR1 is SGHTA, CDR2 FQGNSA. CDR3 nucleotide sequence: TGTGCCAGCAGCTTTCCGGGAAACACCATATATTTT. Its protein is CASSFPGNTIYF.

The table lists this clone with a count of one. The chain recombines TRBV11-2 with TRBJ2-1; the match to TRBD2 covers 12 bases. Germline CDR1 SGHAT, CDR2 FQNNGV. The CDR3 is 17 amino acids. Trimming removed 5 bases from V and 4 bases from J; junction bases left unmatched: 9. CDR3 protein: CASSPGLAGRSYNEQFF. For the CDR3, the DNA is TGTGCCAGCAGCCCCGGACTAGCGGGAAGGTCTTACAATGAGCAGTTCTTC. The whole variable domain, remainder taken from reference TRBV11-2 and TRBJ2-1, is EAGVAQSPRYKIIEKRQSVAFWCNPISGHATLYWYQQILGQGPKLLIQFQNNGVVDDSQLPKDRFSAERLKGVDSTLKIQPAKLEDSAVYLCASSPGLAGRSYNEQFFGPGTRLTVL.

The rearrangement uses TRBV7-9 and TRBJ2-7; 7 nucleotides line up with TRBD1. V was clipped by 5 bases and J by 2 bases; unmatched bases: 12. The CDR3 is 16 residues long. The V gene's germline CDR1 is SEHNR and CDR2 FQNEAQ (reference sequence). In nucleotides, the CDR3 is TGTGCCAGCAGCAGTTATGACGGACAGGCCGCCTACGAGCAGTACTTC. Its translation: CASSSYDGQAAYEQYF. Combining the CDR3 with reference TRBV7-9 and TRBJ2-7 gives the whole variable domain DTGVSQNPRHKITKRGQNVTFRCDPISEHNRLYWYRQTLGQGPEFLTYFQNEAQLEKSRLLSDRFSAERPKGSFSTLEIQRTEQGDSAMYLCASSSYDGQAAYEQYFGPGTRLTVT.

The sample holds one count of this clone. The rearrangement links TRBV25-1 to TRBJ1-1; D call uncertain. Trimming left V 6 bases short and J 1 base short, with 15 bases between. The CDR3 spans 15 residues. The germline V gene encodes CDR1 MGHDK and CDR2 SYGVNS. The CDR3: CASRPPPGGNTEAFF. The CDR3 nucleotides read TGTGCCAGCAGGCCCCCACCGGGAGGGAACACTGAAGCTTTCTTT.

This chain links TRBV24-1 with TRBJ2-3; the D gene is possibly TRBD2 (6 bases). This CDR3 is built from 15 residues. The V gene lost 1 base and the J gene lost 6 bases, with 13 bases spanning the gap. CDR1 KGHDR and CDR2 SFDVKD come from the germline V gene. CDR3 DNA sequence: TGTGCCACCAGTGATTTTTCGGGGGATGATGATACGCAGTATTTT. Translating it yields CATSDFSGDDDTQYF.

The chain links TRBV27 to TRBJ2-3; D perhaps matches TRBD1 (5 bases). CDR3 length: 15 residues. V shed 3 bases and J shed 5 bases, with 15 bases lying between them. Germline assignment: CDR1 MNHEY and CDR2 SMNVEV (reference sequence). The CDR3 DNA follows: TGTGCCAGCAGTTTGCGTTTTCAGGGTGGAGATACGCAGTATTTT. It translates to CASSLRFQGGDTQYF.

V gene TRBV5-1 combines with J gene TRBJ2-2; 8 nucleotides match TRBD2. Germline V gene sequence: CDR1 SGHRS, CDR2 YFSETQ. V dropped 1 base and J dropped 4; count of bases not matched to a gene: 3. This CDR3 spans 15 amino acids. For the CDR3, the DNA is TGCGCCAGCAGCTTGCGAGCGGGAGTCACCGGGGAGCTGTTTTTT. Encoded protein: CASSLRAGVTGELFF. Together with reference TRBV5-1 and TRBJ2-2, the CDR3 gives the full variable domain: KAGVTQTPRYLIKTRGQQVTLSCSPISGHRSVSWYQQTPGQGLQFLFEYFSETQRNKGNFPGRFSGRQFSNSRSEMNVSTLELGDSALYLCASSLRAGVTGELFFGEGSRLTVL.

To note about this clone: Other DNA sequences in the sample encode the same CDR3. V usage is TRBV29-1 and J usage is TRBJ1-1; D remains unclear. Trimming left V 4 bases short and J 1 base short, with 7 bases between. The CDR3 covers 12 residues. Germline CDR1 and CDR2: SQVTM and ANQGSEA. The CDR3 bases are TGCAGCGTTGTGGGAGCGAACACTGAAGCTTTCTTT. Amino acid sequence: CSVVGANTEAFF.

This clone was seen just once. V usage is TRBV9 and J usage is TRBJ2-1; D possibly corresponds to TRBD2 (6 bases). The CDR3 loop spans 15 amino acids. Trimming took off 3 bases at V and 0 bases at J, with 10 bases between the two ends. Germline-derived CDR1 and CDR2 are SGDLS and YYNGEE. In DNA form, the CDR3 reads TGTGCCAGCAGCGCCGTTAGCGGCTCCTACAATGAGCAGTTCTTC. This gives the protein CASSAVSGSYNEQFF.

The V gene is TRBV5-5, the J gene TRBJ2-3, with 9 positions matching TRBD1. Unmatched junction bases numbered 0, after V lost 3 bases and J lost 4 bases. Germline CDR1 SGHKS, CDR2 YYEKEE (reference sequence). This CDR3 has 13 amino acids. The CDR3 protein is CASSWTGADTQYF. CDR3 coding DNA: TGTGCCAGCAGCTGGACAGGGGCAGATACGCAGTATTTT.

Turning to this clone: The germline gene is not matched at one end of the junction; a read error may be the cause. The chain is built from TRBV11-1 and TRBJ2-3; 10 bases are shared with TRBD2. This CDR3 spans 15 amino acids. Germline V gene lookup returns CDR1 SGHAT and CDR2 FQDESV (reference sequence). CDR3 coding DNA: TGTGCCAGCAGCCTAGCGGGGGCCCAGCAGTGGACGCAGTATTTT. This encodes CASSLAGAQQWTQYF.

This rearrangement joins TRBV12-3 or TRBV12-4 to TRBJ1-2; possible D gene TRBD1, 6 bases. Trimming removed 6 bases from V and 2 bases from J, with 10 bases in between. The CDR3 is made up of 13 amino acids. CDR3 bases: TGTGCCAGCAGCGAAACAGGGAACTATGGCTACACCTTC. This encodes CASSETGNYGYTF.

This chain links TRBV27 with TRBJ1-5, with 7 bases lining up with TRBD1. Germline trimming cut 2 bases from V and 5 bases from J; bases unmatched to any gene: 6. The CDR3 runs to 15 residues. Germline V gene lookup returns CDR1 MNHEY and CDR2 SMNVEV (reference sequence). CDR3 region: CASSLLGGGDQPQHF. Written as DNA, the CDR3 is TGTGCCAGCAGTTTACTAGGGGGCGGGGATCAGCCCCAGCATTTT.

The J gene is TRBJ2-7, the V gene TRBV5-6; 9 nucleotides align to TRBD1. J lost 4 bases, V lost 4 bases, and 6 bases had no gene match. The length of the CDR3 is 14 residues. Germline V gene data show CDR1 as SGHDT and CDR2 as YYEEEE. CDR3 sequence (DNA): TGTGCCAGCAGCAACAGGGGGCTCCAGTACGAGCAGTACTTC. It codes for CASSNRGLQYEQYF.

The rearrangement joins TRBV19 to TRBJ2-1, with TRBD1 matching over 12 bases. Germline lookup yields CDR1 LNHDA and CDR2 SQIVND (reference sequence). Trimming at V came to 3 bases and at J to 7 bases, leaving 1 base not matched to a gene. The CDR3 is 14 residues long. This CDR3 reads CASSMGQGANEQFF. The DNA of the CDR3 is TGTGCCAGTAGTATGGGACAGGGGGCGAATGAGCAGTTCTTC.

This sequence joins TRBV7-9 and TRBJ1-2, with 9 bases aligning to TRBD1. J gave up 3 bases and V 4 bases, and 18 bases lay outside the gene matches. This CDR3 spans 19 amino acids. Germline CDR1 and CDR2: SEHNR and FQNEAQ (reference sequence). The CDR3 protein is CASSSRLPDRGRVDYGYTF. In DNA form, the CDR3 reads TGTGCCAGCAGCTCAAGATTACCGGACAGGGGCAGGGTAGACTATGGCTACACCTTC.

The V gene is TRBV7-3, the J gene TRBJ2-6; no firm D call. This CDR3 is 16 amino acids long. Trimming shortened V by 1 base and J by 4 bases, and 11 bases separated the two germline ends. Germline CDR1 is SGHTA and CDR2 is FQGTGA. CDR3 sequence: CASSLINLGGANVLTF. In nucleotides, the CDR3 is TGTGCCAGCAGCTTAATAAACCTAGGAGGGGCCAACGTCCTGACTTTC.

V gene TRBV30 combines with J gene TRBJ1-2; weak D call: TRBD1 (6 bases). The germline gives CDR1 GTSNPN, CDR2 SVGIG (reference sequence). Trimming removed 2 bases at V and 9 bases at J, with 16 bases between. CDR3 length: 13 amino acids. This chain's CDR3 is CAWSTGGGGSYTF. CDR3 nucleotide sequence: TGTGCCTGGAGTACCGGGGGCGGGGGCAGCTACACCTTC. Drawing the rest from reference TRBV30 and TRBJ1-2, the complete variable domain is SQTIHQWPATLVQPVGSPLSLECTVEGTSNPNLYWYRQAAGRGLQLLFYSVGIGQISSEVPQNLSASRPQDRQFILSSKKLLLSDSGFYLCAWSTGGGGSYTFGSGTRLTVV.

The rearrangement uses TRBV5-6 and TRBJ2-4; possibly TRBD2 for D (6 bases). V was clipped by 4 bases and J by 8 bases, with 16 bases between them. The CDR3 runs 14 residues. Germline CDR1 SGHDT, CDR2 YYEEEE. In DNA, the CDR3 is TGTGCCAGCAGCCACGACAGTTGGGGGGACATTCAGTACTTC. Encoded protein: CASSHDSWGDIQYF.

V gene TRBV6-1 combines with J gene TRBJ2-5; tentative D call: TRBD2 (5 bases). CDR1 is MNHNS, CDR2 SASEGT, per germline. V was trimmed by 3 bases and J by 5 bases, leaving 7 bases between them. This CDR3 spans 12 amino acids. CDR3 sequence (DNA): TGTGCCAGCAGTGAGAGGGAGGAGACCCAGTACTTC. Its translation is CASSEREETQYF.

The CDR3 nucleotides are TGTGCCAGCAGCCAAGATGGGACAGGGGGCCACGCTGGTGGCTACACCTTC. Translated, it gives CASSQDGTGGHAGGYTF. V is TRBV4-2 and J is TRBJ1-2; the match to TRBD1 covers 12 bases. Germline CDR1 reads LGHNA; CDR2 reads YNFKEQ. J was trimmed by 7 bases and V by 0 bases; bases with no gene match: 9. The CDR3 covers 17 residues.

The V call is TRBV7-2, the J call TRBJ2-1; 7 bases fit TRBD2. The germline gives CDR1 SGHTA, CDR2 FQGNSA. Trimming removed 5 bases from V and 1 base from J; junction bases left unmatched: 17. The CDR3 consists of 19 residues. CDR3 loop: CASSSGTSWGGVSYNEQFF. CDR3 sequence (DNA): TGTGCCAGCAGCAGCGGGACCTCTTGGGGGGGAGTTTCCTACAATGAGCAGTTCTTC.

This clone has more than one count but fewer than ten. The V call is TRBV9, the J call TRBJ1-2; 9 nucleotides line up with TRBD1. The CDR3 loop spans 17 amino acids. Germline trimming cut 0 bases from V and 1 base from J; bases unmatched to any gene: 7. Germline V CDR1 and CDR2: SGDLS, YYNGEE. The CDR3 nucleotides read TGTGCCAGCAGCGTAGACCCCCGGACAGGGGATAACTATGGCTACACCTTC. Translated: CASSVDPRTGDNYGYTF.